This T cell receptor (beta chain) was obtained from a study of T cell responses to AZD1222 COVID-19 vaccine. Study-wide points: Along spike, vaccine-associated CD4 TCRs were found throughout, with dominance at 160-218 and 743-854. Researchers took repertoire samples only after the peak T cell response had come. Clonal diversity was possibly underestimated; the donors were predominantly white British and more often female.

Generated by immunoSEQ multiplex PCR, the TCRdb table keeps only in-frame clones and is missing some. This table holds some 120,000 clones, more than 65% found once. On this clone: Its antigen is unidentified.

Here the sequenced sample was peripheral blood, taken 28 days after the second AZD1222 dose. This TCR came from an adult who received the AZD1222 COVID-19 vaccine.

The CDR3 loop is CASSLTRTRHQGTNEKLFF. DNA of the CDR3: TGTGCCAGCAGCCTGACCCGGACCCGCCACCAAGGAACTAATGAAAAACTGTTTTTT. The chain has TRBV11-2 and TRBJ1-4; no clear D gene. With 5 bases removed from V and 1 base from J, the gap between germline ends came to 23 bases. From germline, CDR1 is SGHAT and CDR2 FQNNGV. CDR3 length equals 19 residues.